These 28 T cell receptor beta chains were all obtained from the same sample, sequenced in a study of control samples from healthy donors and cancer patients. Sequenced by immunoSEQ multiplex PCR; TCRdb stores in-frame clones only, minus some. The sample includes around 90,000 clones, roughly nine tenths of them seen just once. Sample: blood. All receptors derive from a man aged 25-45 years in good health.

The CDR3 sequence is CASSFTGELFF. The CDR3 DNA is TGCGCCAGCAGCTTTACCGGGGAGCTGTTTTTT. V is TRBV5-1 and J is TRBJ2-2; D is unclear. CDR1 and CDR2 (germline): SGHRS, YFSETQ. The CDR3 runs to 11 residues. V was shortened by 2 bases and J by 5 bases, with 1 base between the two germline ends.

The CDR3 region is CAISGSGGVETQYF. Here the CDR3 DNA reads TGTGCCATCAGTGGTAGCGGGGGGGTGGAGACCCAGTACTTC. This chain connects TRBV10-3 to TRBJ2-5, with 11 bases lining up with TRBD2. J was trimmed by 5 bases and V by 4 bases; bases with no gene match: 3. The CDR3 has 14 residues. Germline CDR1 reads ENHRY; CDR2 reads SYGVKD.

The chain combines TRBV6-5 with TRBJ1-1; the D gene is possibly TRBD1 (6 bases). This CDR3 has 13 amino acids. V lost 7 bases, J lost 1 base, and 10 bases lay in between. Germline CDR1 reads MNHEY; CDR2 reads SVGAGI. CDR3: CASMGGGNTEAFF. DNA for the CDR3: TGTGCCAGCATGGGAGGGGGGAACACTGAAGCTTTCTTT.

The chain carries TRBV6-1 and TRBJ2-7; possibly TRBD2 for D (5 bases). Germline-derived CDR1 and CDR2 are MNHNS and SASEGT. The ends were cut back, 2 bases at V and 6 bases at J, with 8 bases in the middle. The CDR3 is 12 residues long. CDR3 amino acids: CASSELASEQYF. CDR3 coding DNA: TGTGCCAGCAGTGAACTAGCCTCCGAGCAGTACTTC.

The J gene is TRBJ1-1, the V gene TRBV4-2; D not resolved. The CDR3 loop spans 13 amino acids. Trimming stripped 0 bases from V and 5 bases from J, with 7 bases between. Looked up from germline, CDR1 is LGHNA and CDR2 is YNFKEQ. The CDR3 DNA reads TGTGCCAGCAGCCAAGAAATCCGGACTGAAGCTTTCTTT. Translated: CASSQEIRTEAFF.

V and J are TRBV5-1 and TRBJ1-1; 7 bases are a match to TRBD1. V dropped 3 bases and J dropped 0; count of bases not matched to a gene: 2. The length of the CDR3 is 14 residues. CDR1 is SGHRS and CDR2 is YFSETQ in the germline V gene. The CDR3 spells CASSSGQLNTEAFF. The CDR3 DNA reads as TGCGCCAGCAGCTCGGGACAGTTGAACACTGAAGCTTTCTTT.

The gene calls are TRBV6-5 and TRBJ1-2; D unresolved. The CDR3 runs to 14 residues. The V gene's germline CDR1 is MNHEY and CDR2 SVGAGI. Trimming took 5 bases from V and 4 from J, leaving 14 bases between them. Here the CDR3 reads CASSRAHGGYGYTF. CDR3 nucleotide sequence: TGTGCCAGCAGTAGGGCTCACGGAGGCTATGGCTACACCTTC.

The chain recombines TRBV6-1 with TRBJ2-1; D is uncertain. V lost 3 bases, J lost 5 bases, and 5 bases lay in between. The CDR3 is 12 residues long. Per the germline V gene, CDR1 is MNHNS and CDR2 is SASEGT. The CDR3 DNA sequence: TGTGCCAGCAGTGAGGGGAACAATGAGCAGTTCTTC. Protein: CASSEGNNEQFF.

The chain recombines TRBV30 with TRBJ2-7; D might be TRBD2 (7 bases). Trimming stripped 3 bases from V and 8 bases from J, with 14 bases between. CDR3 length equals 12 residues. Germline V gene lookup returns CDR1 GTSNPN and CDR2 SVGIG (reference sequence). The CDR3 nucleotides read TGTGCCTGGAGCCCGAAGGGGGGGAAGCAGTACTTC. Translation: CAWSPKGGKQYF.

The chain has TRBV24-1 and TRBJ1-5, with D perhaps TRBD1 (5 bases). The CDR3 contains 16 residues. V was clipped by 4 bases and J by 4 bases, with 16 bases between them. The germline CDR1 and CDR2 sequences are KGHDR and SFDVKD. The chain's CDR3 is CATSDSRAGWNQPQHF. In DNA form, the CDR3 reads TGTGCCACCAGTGACTCTAGGGCAGGGTGGAATCAGCCCCAGCATTTT.

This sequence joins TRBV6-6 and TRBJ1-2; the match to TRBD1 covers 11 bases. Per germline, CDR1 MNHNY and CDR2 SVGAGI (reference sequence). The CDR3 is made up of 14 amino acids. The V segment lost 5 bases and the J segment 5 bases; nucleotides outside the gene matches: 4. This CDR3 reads CASSRTGGSYGYTF. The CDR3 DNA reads TGTGCCAGCAGTAGGACAGGGGGCTCTTATGGCTACACCTTC.

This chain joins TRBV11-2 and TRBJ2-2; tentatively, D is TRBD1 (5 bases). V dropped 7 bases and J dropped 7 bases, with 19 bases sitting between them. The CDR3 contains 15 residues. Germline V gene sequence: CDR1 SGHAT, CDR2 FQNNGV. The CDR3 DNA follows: TGTGCCAGCACCGGACCCCTCCAGGGCATCGGGGAGCTGTTTTTT. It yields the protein CASTGPLQGIGELFF. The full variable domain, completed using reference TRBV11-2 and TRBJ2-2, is EAGVAQSPRYKIIEKRQSVAFWCNPISGHATLYWYQQILGQGPKLLIQFQNNGVVDDSQLPKDRFSAERLKGVDSTLKIQPAKLEDSAVYLCASTGPLQGIGELFFGEGSRLTVL.

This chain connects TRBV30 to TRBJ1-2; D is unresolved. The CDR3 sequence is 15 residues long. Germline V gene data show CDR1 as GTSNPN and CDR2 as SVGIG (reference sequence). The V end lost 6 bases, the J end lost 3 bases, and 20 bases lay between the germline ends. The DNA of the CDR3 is TGTGCCTGCCGGAGTGTGACACCGCCGGACTATGGCTACACCTTC. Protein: CACRSVTPPDYGYTF.

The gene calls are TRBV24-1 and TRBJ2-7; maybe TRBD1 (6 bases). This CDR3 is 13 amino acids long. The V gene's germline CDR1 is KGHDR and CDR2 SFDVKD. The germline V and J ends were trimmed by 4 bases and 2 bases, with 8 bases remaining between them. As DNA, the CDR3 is TGTGCCACCAGTGACGGACAGACCTACGAGCAGTACTTC. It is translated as CATSDGQTYEQYF.

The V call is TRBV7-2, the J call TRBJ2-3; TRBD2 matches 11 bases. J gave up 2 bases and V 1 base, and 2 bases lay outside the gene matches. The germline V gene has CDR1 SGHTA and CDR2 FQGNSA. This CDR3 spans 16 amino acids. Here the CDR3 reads CASSLELAGVTDTQYF. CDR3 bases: TGTGCCAGCAGCTTAGAACTAGCGGGGGTCACAGATACGCAGTATTTT.

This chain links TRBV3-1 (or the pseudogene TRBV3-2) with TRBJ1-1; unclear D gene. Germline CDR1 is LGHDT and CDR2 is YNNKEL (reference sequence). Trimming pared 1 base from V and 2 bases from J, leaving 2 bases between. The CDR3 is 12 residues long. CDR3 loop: CASSQGNTEAFF. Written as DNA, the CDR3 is TGTGCCAGCAGCCAAGGTAACACTGAAGCTTTCTTT.

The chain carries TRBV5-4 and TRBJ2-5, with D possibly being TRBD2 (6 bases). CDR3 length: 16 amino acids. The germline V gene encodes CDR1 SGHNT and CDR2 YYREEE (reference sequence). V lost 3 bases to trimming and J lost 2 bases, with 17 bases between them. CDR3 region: CASSSVYTGVQETQYF. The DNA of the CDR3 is TGTGCCAGCAGCTCCGTCTACACGGGGGTACAAGAGACCCAGTACTTC. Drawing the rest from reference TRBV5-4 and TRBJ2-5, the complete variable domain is ETGVTQSPTHLIKTRGQQVTLRCSSQSGHNTVSWYQQALGQGPQFIFQYYREEENGRGNFPPRFSGLQFPNYSSELNVNALELDDSALYLCASSSVYTGVQETQYFGPGTRLLVL.

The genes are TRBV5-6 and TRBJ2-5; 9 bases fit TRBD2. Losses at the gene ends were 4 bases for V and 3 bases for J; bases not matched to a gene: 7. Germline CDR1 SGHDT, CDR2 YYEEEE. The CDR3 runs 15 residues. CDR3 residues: CASSVTLAGEETQYF. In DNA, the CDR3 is TGTGCCAGCAGCGTAACCTTAGCGGGGGAAGAGACCCAGTACTTC. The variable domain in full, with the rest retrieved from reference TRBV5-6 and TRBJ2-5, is DAGVTQSPTHLIKTRGQQVTLRCSPKSGHDTVSWYQQALGQGPQFIFQYYEEEERQRGNFPDRFSGHQFPNYSSELNVNALLLGDSALYLCASSVTLAGEETQYFGPGTRLLVL.

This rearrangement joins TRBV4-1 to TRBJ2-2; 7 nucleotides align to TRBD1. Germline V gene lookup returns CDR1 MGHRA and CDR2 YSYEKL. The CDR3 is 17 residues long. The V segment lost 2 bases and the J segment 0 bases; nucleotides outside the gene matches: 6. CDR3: CASSQSGQGANTGELFF. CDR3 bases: TGCGCCAGCAGCCAATCCGGGCAGGGGGCGAACACCGGGGAGCTGTTTTTT.

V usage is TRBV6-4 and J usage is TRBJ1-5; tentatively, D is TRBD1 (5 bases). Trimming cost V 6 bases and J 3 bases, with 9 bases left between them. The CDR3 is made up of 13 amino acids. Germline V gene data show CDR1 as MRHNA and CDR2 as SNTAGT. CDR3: CASSREHNQPQHF. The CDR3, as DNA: TGTGCCAGCAGCAGGGAACACAATCAGCCCCAGCATTTT.

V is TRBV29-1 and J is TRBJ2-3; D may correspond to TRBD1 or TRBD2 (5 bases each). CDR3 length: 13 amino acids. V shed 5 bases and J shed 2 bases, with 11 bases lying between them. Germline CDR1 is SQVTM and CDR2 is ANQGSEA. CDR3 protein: CSVTGRNTDTQYF. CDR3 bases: TGCAGCGTTACGGGACGTAACACAGATACGCAGTATTTT.

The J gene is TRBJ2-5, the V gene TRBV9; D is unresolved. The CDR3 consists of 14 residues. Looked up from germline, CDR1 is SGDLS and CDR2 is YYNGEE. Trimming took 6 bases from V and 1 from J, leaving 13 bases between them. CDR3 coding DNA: TGTGCCAGCACCCCCCAGCCCACCCAAGAGACCCAGTACTTC. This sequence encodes CASTPQPTQETQYF.

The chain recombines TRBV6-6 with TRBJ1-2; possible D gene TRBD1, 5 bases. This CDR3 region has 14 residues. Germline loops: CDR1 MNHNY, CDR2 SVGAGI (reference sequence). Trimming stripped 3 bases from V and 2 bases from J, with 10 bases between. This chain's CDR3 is CASSYGAGNYGYTF. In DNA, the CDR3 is TGTGCCAGCAGTTATGGGGCAGGGAACTATGGCTACACCTTC.

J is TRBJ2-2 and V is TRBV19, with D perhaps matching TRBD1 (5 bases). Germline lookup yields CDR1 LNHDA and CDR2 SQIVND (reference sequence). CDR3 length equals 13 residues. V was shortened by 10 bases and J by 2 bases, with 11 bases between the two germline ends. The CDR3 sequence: CATTDTNTGELFF. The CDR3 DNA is TGTGCCACCACGGACACAAACACCGGGGAGCTGTTTTTT.

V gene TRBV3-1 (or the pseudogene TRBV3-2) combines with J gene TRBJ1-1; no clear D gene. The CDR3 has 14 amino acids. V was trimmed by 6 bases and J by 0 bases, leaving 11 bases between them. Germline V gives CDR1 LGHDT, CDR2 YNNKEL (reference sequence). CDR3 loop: CASRLSGVNTEAFF. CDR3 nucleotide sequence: TGTGCCAGCAGGTTATCGGGAGTGAACACTGAAGCTTTCTTT.

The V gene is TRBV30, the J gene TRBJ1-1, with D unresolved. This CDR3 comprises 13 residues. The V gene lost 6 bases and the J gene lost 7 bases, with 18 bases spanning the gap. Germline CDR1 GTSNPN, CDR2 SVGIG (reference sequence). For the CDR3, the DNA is TGTGCCTGTTATGGGTCGGTCAGGCTTGAAGCTTTCTTT. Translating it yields CACYGSVRLEAFF.

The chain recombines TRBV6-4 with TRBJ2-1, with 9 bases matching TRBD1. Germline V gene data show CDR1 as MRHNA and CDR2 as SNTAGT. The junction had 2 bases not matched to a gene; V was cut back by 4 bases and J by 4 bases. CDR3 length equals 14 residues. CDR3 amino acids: CASSAGTGYNEQFF. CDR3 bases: TGTGCCAGCAGTGCAGGGACAGGGTACAATGAGCAGTTCTTC.

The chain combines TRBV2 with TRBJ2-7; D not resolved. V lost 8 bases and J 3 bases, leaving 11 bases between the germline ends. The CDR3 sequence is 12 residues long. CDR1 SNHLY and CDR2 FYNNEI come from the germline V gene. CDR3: CASVFGGYEQYF. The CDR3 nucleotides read TGTGCCAGCGTTTTTGGTGGCTACGAGCAGTACTTC.